This TCR beta chain was recovered during a study of CD8 T cells in Susac syndrome. Whole-study context: Susac syndrome patients were untreated, on corticosteroids with some adding intravenous immunoglobulin, or on intravenous immunoglobulin only.

In blood CD8+ and CD4+ T cells, TCR beta underwent sequencing. Random hexamers served to reverse transcribe roughly 0.45 to 1 ug RNA. Multiplex immunoSEQ PCR targeted 54 Vbeta and 13 Jbeta TCR beta segments. TCRdb ran MiXCR on the immunoSEQ multiplex PCR reads and lists one entry per CDR3 protein. The sample consists of under 150,000 distinct CDR3 sequences, approximately 96% of them appearing once. The J segment lost 6 bases and the V segment lost 0 bases, leaving 4 bases of the junction unmatched. From germline, CDR1 is DFQATT and CDR2 SNEGSKA (reference sequence). This CDR3 is built from 14 residues.

The rearrangement links TRBV20-1 to TRBJ1-5, with 8 bases fitting TRBD1. What was sequenced was CD4+ T cells from PBMCs. This receptor was taken from a human donor with Susac syndrome. CDR3 protein: CSARDGQGSQPQHF. CDR3 sequence (DNA): TGCAGTGCTAGAGATGGACAGGGCTCTCAGCCCCAGCATTTT.